The clone carrying this T cell receptor (beta chain) was seen only a few times. What it binds is unknown. Making the TCR beta libraries involved quantitative 5'-RACE with molecular barcodes. TCRdb passed the 5' RACE reads through MiXCR, listing each CDR3 protein once. Of under 450,000 distinct CDR3 sequences listed, 17% are singletons. These data belong to a study of CD8 T cells in ankylosing spondylitis. General study points: There were earlier reports of some motif variants in reactive arthritis synovial fluid and blood. Within ankylosing spondylitis blood, a TCR beta motif made up of eight or nine highly homologous variants appeared to be characteristic. Reported data indicate significant enrichment of disease-linked clones within matched ankylosing spondylitis synovial fluid. A CD8+ phenotype characterized the disease-linked clones, which were relatively rare in peripheral blood.

Trimming cost V 4 bases and J 0 bases; bases outside gene matches: 8. The length of the CDR3 is 17 residues. The germline V gene has CDR1 LGHNA and CDR2 YNFKEQ. Specimen: blood, either unsorted or a sorted T cell fraction (not recorded which). The source of this sequence is a male donor with ankylosing spondylitis. The chain couples TRBV4-2 to TRBJ2-4, with TRBD2 identical over 8 bases. The CDR3 nucleotides are TGTGCCAGCAGCCCCGAAGGCGGGGGGCTAGCCAAAAACATTCAGTACTTC. Its translation: CASSPEGGGLAKNIQYF.